This TCR beta chain was captured in a study of CD8 T cells in Susac syndrome. Across the study: When their blood was taken, the Susac syndrome patients had either not yet had any therapy, were taking corticosteroids, or were taking intravenous immunoglobulin alone.

The RNA, about 0.45 to 1 ug, was put through reverse transcription using random hexamers. One entry per CDR3 protein results from TCRdb running MiXCR on the immunoSEQ multiplex PCR reads. Of under 200,000 distinct CDR3 sequences listed, 94% are singletons. V was clipped by 5 bases and J by 8 bases; unmatched bases: 3. The germline CDR1 and CDR2 sequences are LGHDT and YNNKEL (reference sequence). The CDR3 contains 12 residues. The rearrangement joins TRBV3-1 to TRBJ1-3; TRBD1 matches 7 bases. Sequenced material: CD4+ T cells from PBMCs. The source of this sequence is a human donor with Susac syndrome. Written as DNA, the CDR3 is TGTGCCAGCAGCTTCAGGGGGGACACCATATATTTT. Residues: CASSFRGDTIYF.